This T cell receptor beta chain was captured by sequencing in a study of blood T cell repertoires in COVID-19. Study details: Samples came from the United States, Italy and Spain, spanning acute and convalescent COVID-19. T cells, B-cell-depleted T cells, or PBMCs supplied cDNA or gDNA.

Methods used by the authors: Reference gene primer amplification gave estimated nucleated cell counts. Assay: immunoSEQ multiplex PCR; the TCRdb copy retains only in-frame clones and omits some. For V, J and clone size, that table is used; D and trimming come from the DNA. Of 310,000 or so clones listed, about 86% are singletons. The CDR3 runs 13 residues. Trimming cost V 7 bases and J 10 bases, with 17 bases left between them. From germline, CDR1 is LNHDA and CDR2 SQIVND (reference sequence). The source is a woman in her 30s who had recovered from COVID-19. V is TRBV19 and J is TRBJ2-1; possible D gene TRBD2, 7 bases. The sequenced sample consisted of peripheral blood. The CDR3 here is CASTEGGWQEQFF. In DNA form, the CDR3 reads TGTGCCAGTACCGAGGGGGGGTGGCAAGAGCAGTTCTTC.